This TCR beta chain was recorded in a study of T cell responses to AZD1222 COVID-19 vaccine. Points from the study as a whole: Possibly, clonal diversity was underestimated; donors were largely white British and included more females. The study identified only 6 or 7 AZD1222 recipients as seropositive at baseline.

CDR1 MDHEN and CDR2 SYDVKM come from the germline V gene. The CDR3 consists of 14 residues. V gave up 7 bases and J gave up 4 bases, with 14 bases separating them. The assay was immunoSEQ multiplex PCR, and TCRdb's table has in-frame clones only and misses some. The sample yields roughly 130,000 clones, 87% seen once. On this clone itself: Antigen specificity is unknown.

The input for sequencing was peripheral blood, taken on day 0 of AZD1222 vaccination. The receptor's source is an adult in good health. The chain links TRBV28 to TRBJ1-5; D gene uncertain. The chain's CDR3 is CASKIRVSNQPQHF. The CDR3 nucleotides read TGTGCCAGCAAGATAAGGGTGTCGAATCAGCCCCAGCATTTT.